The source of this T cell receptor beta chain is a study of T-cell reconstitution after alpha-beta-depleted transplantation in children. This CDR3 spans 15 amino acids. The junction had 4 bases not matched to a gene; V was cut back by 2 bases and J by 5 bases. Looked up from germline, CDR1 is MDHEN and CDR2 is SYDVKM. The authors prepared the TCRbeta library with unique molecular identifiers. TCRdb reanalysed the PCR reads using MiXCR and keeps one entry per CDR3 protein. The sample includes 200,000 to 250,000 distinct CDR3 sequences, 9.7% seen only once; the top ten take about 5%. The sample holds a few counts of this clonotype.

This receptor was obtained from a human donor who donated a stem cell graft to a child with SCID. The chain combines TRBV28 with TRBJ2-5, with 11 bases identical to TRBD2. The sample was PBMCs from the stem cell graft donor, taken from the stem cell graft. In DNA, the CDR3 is TGTGCCAGCAGTTTAGGTAGCGGGGGGGCGGAGACCCAGTACTTC. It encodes CASSLGSGGAETQYF.